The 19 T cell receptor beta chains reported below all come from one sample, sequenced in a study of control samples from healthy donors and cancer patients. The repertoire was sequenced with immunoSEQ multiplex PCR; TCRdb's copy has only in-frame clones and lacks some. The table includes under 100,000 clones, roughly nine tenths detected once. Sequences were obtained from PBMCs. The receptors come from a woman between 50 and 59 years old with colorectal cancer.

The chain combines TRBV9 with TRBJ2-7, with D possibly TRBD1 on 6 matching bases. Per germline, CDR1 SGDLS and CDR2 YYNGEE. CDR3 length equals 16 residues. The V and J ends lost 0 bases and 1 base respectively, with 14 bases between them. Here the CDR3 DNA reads TGTGCCAGCAGCGTAGAGGGCAGGGGAAGGTCCTACGAGCAGTACGTC. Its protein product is CASSVEGRGRSYEQYV.

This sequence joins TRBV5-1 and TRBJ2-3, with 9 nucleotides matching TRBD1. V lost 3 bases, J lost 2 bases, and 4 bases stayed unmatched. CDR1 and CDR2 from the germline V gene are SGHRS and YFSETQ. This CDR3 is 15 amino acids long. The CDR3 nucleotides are TGCGCCAGCAGCTGGGGGGACAGGGACACAGATACGCAGTATTTT. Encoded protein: CASSWGDRDTDTQYF.

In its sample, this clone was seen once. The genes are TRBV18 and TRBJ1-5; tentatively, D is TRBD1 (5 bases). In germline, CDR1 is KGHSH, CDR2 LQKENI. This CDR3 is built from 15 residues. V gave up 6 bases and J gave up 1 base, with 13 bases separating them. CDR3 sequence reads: CASSFGAGSNQPQHF. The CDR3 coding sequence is TGTGCCAGCTCGTTCGGGGCGGGAAGCAATCAGCCCCAGCATTTT.

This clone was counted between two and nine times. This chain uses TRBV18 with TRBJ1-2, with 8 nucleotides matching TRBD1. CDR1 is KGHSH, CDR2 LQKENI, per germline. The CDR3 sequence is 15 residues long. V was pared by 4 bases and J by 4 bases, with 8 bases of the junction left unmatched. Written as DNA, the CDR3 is TGTGCCAGCTCACGAGAGGGACAGGCCAGCTATGGCTACACCTTC. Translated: CASSREGQASYGYTF. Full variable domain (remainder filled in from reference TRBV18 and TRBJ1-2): NAGVMQNPRHLVRRRGQEARLRCSPMKGHSHVYWYRQLPEEGLKFMVYLQKENIIDESGMPKERFSAEFPKEGPSILRIQQVVRGDSAAYFCASSREGQASYGYTFGSGTRLTVV.

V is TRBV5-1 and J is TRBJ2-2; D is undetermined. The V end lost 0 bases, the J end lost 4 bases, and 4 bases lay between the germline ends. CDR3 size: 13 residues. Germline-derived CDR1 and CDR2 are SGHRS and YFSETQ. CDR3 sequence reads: CASSLASTGELFF. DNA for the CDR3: TGCGCCAGCAGCTTGGCAAGCACCGGGGAGCTGTTTTTT. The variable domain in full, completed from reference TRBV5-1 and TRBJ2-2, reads KAGVTQTPRYLIKTRGQQVTLSCSPISGHRSVSWYQQTPGQGLQFLFEYFSETQRNKGNFPGRFSGRQFSNSRSEMNVSTLELGDSALYLCASSLASTGELFFGEGSRLTVL.

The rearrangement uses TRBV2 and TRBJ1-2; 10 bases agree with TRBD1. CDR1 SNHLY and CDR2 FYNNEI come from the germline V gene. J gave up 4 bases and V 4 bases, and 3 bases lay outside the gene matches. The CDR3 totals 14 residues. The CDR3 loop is CASSGGQGFYGYTF. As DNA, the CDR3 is TGTGCCAGCAGTGGGGGACAGGGGTTCTATGGCTACACCTTC.

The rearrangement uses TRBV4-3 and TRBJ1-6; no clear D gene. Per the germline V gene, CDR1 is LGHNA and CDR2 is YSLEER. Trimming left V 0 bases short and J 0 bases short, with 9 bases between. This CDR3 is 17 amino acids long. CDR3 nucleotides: TGCGCCAGCAGCCAAGAAAGGCCGAGCTCCTATAATTCACCCCTCCACTTT. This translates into CASSQERPSSYNSPLHF.

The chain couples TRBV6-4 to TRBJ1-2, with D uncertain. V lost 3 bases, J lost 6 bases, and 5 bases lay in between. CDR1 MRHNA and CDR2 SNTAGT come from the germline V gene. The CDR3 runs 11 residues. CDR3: CASSDQDGYTF. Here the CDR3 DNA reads TGTGCCAGCAGTGATCAGGATGGCTACACCTTC.

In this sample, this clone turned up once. The CDR3: CASSYSDRGETQYF. DNA of the CDR3: TGTGCCAGCAGTTACTCGGACAGGGGAGAGACCCAGTACTTC. The chain combines TRBV6-5 with TRBJ2-5, with TRBD1 identical over 9 bases. The ends lost 0 bases at V and 4 bases at J; junction bases unmatched: 0. This CDR3 spans 14 amino acids. Per germline, CDR1 MNHEY and CDR2 SVGAGI.

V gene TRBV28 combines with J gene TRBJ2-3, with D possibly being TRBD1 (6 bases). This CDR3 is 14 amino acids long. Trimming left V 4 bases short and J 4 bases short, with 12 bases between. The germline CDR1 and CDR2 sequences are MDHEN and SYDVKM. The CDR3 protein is CASSSPQGPDTQYF. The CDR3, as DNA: TGTGCCAGCAGTTCGCCCCAGGGGCCAGATACGCAGTATTTT.

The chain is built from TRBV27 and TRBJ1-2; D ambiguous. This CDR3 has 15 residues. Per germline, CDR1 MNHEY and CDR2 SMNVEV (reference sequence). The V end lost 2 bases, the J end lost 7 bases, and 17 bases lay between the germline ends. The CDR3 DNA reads TGTGCCAGCAGTTTAAACGGCCAGACCACTGGTGGCTACACCTTC. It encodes CASSLNGQTTGGYTF.

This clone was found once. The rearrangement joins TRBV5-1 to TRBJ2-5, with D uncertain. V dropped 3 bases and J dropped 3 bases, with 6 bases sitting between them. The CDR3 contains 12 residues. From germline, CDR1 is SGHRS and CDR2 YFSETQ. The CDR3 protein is CASSWNEETQYF. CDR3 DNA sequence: TGCGCCAGCAGCTGGAATGAAGAGACCCAGTACTTC.

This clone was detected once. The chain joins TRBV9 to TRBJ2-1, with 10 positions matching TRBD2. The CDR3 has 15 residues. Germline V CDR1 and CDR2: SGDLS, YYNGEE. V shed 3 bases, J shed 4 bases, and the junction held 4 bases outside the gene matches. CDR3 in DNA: TGTGCCAGCAGCGCTAGCGGGGGCCATTACAATGAGCAGTTCTTC. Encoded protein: CASSASGGHYNEQFF.

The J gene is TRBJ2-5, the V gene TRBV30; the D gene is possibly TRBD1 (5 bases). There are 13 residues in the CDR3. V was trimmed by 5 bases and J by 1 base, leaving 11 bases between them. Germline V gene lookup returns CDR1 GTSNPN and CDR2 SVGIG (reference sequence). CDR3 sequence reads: CAWSGLVQETQYF. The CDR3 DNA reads TGTGCCTGGTCAGGGTTGGTCCAAGAGACCCAGTACTTC.

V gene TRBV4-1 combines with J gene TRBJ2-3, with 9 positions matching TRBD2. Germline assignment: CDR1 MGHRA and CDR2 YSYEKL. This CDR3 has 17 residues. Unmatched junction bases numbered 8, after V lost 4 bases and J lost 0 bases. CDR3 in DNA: TGCGCCAGCAGCCTCGGGGTAGCGGGGGCCAGCACAGATACGCAGTATTTT. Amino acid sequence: CASSLGVAGASTDTQYF.

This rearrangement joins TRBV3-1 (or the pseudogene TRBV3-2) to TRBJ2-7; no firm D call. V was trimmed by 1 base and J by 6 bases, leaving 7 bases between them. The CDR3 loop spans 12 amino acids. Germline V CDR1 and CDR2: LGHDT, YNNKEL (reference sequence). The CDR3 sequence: CASSQGSAEQYV. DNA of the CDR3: TGTGCCAGCAGCCAAGGGTCTGCCGAGCAGTACGTC.

CDR3 in amino acids: CASSLAGTSLTDTQYF. For the CDR3, the DNA is TGTGCCAGCAGCTTGGCCGGGACTAGTCTCACAGATACGCAGTATTTT. The V and J genes are TRBV7-2 and TRBJ2-3; 8 bases line up with TRBD2. The CDR3 has 16 residues. Germline V gives CDR1 SGHTA, CDR2 FQGNSA. J lost 2 bases, V lost 3 bases, and 7 bases had no gene match.

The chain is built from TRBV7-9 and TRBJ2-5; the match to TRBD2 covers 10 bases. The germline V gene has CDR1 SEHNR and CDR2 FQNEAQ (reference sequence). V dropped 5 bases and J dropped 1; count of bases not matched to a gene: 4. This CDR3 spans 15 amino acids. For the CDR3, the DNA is TGTGCCAGCAGCGGTCTAGCGGGGGCCCAAGAGACCCAGTACTTC. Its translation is CASSGLAGAQETQYF.

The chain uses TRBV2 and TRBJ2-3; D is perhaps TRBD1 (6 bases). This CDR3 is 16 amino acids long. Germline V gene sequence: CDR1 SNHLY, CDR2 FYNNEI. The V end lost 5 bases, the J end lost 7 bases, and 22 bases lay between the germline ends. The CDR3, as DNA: TGTGCCAGCAGTTTAACAGGGTCAGGGGATGTAAATACGCAGTATTTT. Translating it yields CASSLTGSGDVNTQYF.